This T cell receptor (beta chain) was identified during a study of shared clonotypes between healthy human individuals. The overall study: Used for every donor were three CD4 naive, three CD4 memory, two CD8 naive and one CD8 memory plate. General observations from the study: Rarefaction exposed incomplete sorted-subset sequencing despite large depth.

The method was immunoSEQ multiplex PCR; TCRdb's version includes in-frame clones alone and lacks a portion of them. The sample shows roughly 320,000 clones, roughly 91% of them seen only once. The junction had 9 bases not matched to a gene; V was cut back by 3 bases and J by 10 bases. Germline V gene data show CDR1 as MGHRA and CDR2 as YSYEKL. This CDR3 spans 15 amino acids. Those who donated, Caucasian adults without exception, all lived in Nashville, Tennessee. Note on this clone: Its target is unknown.

The TCR sequence derives from a man younger than 35 in good health. This chain joins TRBV4-1 and TRBJ2-1; 10 bases match TRBD2. Sequencing input: memory CD8+ T cells sorted from blood. As to subset: CD45RO+ cells pooled with CCR7-negative TemRA cells. The CDR3 protein is CASSHYFPGLAEQFF. The CDR3 DNA follows: TGCGCCAGCAGCCATTATTTTCCGGGACTAGCGGAGCAGTTCTTC.